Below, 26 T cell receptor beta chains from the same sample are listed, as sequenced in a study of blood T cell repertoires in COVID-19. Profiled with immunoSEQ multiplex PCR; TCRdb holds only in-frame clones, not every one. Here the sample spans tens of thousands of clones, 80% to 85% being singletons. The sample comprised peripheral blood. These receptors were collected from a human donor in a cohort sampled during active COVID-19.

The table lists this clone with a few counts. In DNA, the CDR3 is TGTGCCAGCAGCCAGACCGGACAGGGGACCTATGGCTACACCTTC. Translated, it gives CASSQTGQGTYGYTF. This sequence joins TRBV4-2 and TRBJ1-2; 9 bases agree with TRBD1. Trimming at V came to 3 bases and at J to 4 bases, leaving 6 bases not matched to a gene. The CDR3 is 15 amino acids. Germline V gene sequence: CDR1 LGHNA, CDR2 YNFKEQ.

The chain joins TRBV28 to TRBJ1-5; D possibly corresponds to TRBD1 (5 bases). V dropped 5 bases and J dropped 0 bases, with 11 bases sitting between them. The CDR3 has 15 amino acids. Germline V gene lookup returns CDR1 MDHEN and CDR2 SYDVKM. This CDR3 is CASSGAGYSNQPQHF. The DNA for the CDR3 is TGTGCCAGCAGTGGGGCAGGGTATAGCAATCAGCCCCAGCATTTT. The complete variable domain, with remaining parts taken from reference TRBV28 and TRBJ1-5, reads DVKVTQSSRYLVKRTGEKVFLECVQDMDHENMFWYRQDPGLGLRLIYFSYDVKMKEKGDIPEGYSVSREKKERFSLILESASTNQTSMYLCASSGAGYSNQPQHFGDGTRLSIL.

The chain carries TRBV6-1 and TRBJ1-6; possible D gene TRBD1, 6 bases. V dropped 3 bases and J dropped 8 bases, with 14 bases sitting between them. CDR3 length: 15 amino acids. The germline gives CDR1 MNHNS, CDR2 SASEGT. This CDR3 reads CASSDTGTSYSPLHF. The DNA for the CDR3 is TGTGCCAGCAGTGATACGGGGACATCCTATTCACCCCTCCACTTT.

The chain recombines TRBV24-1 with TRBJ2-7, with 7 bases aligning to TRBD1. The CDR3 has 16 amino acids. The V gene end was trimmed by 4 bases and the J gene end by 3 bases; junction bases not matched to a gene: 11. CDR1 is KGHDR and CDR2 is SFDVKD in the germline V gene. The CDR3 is CATSDPTGSGFYEQYF. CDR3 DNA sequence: TGTGCCACCAGTGACCCGACAGGGTCTGGGTTCTACGAGCAGTACTTC.

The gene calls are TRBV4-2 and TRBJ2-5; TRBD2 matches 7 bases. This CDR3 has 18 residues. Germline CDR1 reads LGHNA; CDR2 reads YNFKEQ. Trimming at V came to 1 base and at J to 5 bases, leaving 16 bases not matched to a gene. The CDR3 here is CASSQVRTSGHGWETQYF. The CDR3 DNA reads TGTGCCAGCAGCCAAGTTAGGACTAGTGGTCACGGATGGGAGACCCAGTACTTC.

DNA of the CDR3: TGCGCCAGCAGCATCTCGGGACAGGGGGCCTACGAGCAGTACTTC. Amino acid sequence: CASSISGQGAYEQYF. This chain connects TRBV4-1 to TRBJ2-7, with 11 bases matching TRBD1. Unmatched junction bases numbered 5, after V lost 5 bases and J lost 2 bases. Germline V gene sequence: CDR1 MGHRA, CDR2 YSYEKL. There are 15 residues in the CDR3.

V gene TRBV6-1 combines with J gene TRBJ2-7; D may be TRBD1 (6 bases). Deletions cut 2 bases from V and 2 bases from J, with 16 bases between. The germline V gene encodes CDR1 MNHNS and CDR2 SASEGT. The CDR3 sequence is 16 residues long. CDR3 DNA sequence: TGTGCCAGCAGTGAAAACCCCCAGGGGCCAACCTACGAGCAGTACTTC. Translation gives CASSENPQGPTYEQYF.

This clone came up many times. The CDR3 DNA reads as TGTGCCAGCAGCCAAGATAGGCCTAGCTCCTATAATTCACCCCTCCACTTT. Translated: CASSQDRPSSYNSPLHF. The rearrangement links TRBV4-2 to TRBJ1-6; no reliable D call. CDR3 length: 17 amino acids. The V end lost 0 bases, the J end lost 0 bases, and 9 bases lay between the germline ends. Germline V gene sequence: CDR1 LGHNA, CDR2 YNFKEQ.

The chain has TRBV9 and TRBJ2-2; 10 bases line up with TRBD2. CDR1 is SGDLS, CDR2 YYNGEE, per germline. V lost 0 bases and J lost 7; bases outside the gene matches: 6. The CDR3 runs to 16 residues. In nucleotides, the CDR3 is TGTGCCAGCAGCGTAGACGTTAGCGGGGGGCACGGGGAGCTGTTTTTT. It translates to CASSVDVSGGHGELFF.

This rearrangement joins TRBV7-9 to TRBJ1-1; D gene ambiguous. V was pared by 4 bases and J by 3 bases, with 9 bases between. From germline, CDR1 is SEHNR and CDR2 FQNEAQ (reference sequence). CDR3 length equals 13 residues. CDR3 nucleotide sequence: TGTGCCAGCAGCTATGGAGGGTACACTGAAGCTTTCTTT. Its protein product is CASSYGGYTEAFF.

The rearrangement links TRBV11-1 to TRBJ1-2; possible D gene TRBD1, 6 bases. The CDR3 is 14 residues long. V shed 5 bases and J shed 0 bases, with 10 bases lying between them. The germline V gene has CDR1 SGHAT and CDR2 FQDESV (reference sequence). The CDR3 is CASSPTGANYGYTF. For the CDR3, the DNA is TGTGCCAGCAGCCCGACAGGCGCTAACTATGGCTACACCTTC.

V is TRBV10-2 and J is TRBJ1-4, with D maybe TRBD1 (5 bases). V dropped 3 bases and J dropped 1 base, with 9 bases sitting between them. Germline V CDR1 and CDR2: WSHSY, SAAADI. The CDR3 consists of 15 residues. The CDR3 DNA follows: TGCGCCAGCAGTGACCAGGGCCAAACTAATGAAAAACTGTTTTTT. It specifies CASSDQGQTNEKLFF.

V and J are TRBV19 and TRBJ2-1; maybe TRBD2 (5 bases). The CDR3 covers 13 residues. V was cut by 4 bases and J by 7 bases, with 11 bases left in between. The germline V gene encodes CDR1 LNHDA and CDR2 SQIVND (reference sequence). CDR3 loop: CASSTRQRNEQFF. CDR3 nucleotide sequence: TGTGCCAGTAGTACCCGGCAGCGGAATGAGCAGTTCTTC.

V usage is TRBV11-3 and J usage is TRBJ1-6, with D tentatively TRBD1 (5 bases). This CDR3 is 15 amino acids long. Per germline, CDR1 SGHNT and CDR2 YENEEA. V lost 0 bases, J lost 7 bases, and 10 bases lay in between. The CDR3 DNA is TGTGCCAGCAGCTTAGACCGGCCAGGGAATTCACCCCTCCACTTT. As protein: CASSLDRPGNSPLHF.

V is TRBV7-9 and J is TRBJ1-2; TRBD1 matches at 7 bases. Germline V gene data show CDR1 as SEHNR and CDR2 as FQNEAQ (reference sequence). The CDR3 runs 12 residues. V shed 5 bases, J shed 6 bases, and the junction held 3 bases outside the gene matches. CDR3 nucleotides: TGTGCCAGCAGCCGGGACAGCGATGGCTACACCTTC. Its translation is CASSRDSDGYTF.

CDR3 sequence (DNA): TGTGCCAGCAGCTTACAGGGTGCTGGGGCCAACGTCCTGACTTTC. Translation: CASSLQGAGANVLTF. The genes are TRBV5-6 and TRBJ2-6, with a possible D match to TRBD1 (6 bases). The CDR3 spans 15 residues. Germline-derived CDR1 and CDR2 are SGHDT and YYEEEE. V shed 2 bases and J shed 2 bases, with 8 bases lying between them.

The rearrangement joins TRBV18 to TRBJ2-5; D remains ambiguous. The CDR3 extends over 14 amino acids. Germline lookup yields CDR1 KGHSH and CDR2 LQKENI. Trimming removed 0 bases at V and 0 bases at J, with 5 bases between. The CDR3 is CASSPPENQETQYF. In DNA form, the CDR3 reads TGTGCCAGCTCACCACCCGAGAACCAAGAGACCCAGTACTTC.

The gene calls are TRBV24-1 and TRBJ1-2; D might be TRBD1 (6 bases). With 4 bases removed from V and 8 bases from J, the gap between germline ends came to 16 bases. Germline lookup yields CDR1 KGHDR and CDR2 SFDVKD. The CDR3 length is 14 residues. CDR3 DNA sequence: TGTGCCACCAGTGACCGGACAGAAATGGTGGGCTACACCTTC. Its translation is CATSDRTEMVGYTF.

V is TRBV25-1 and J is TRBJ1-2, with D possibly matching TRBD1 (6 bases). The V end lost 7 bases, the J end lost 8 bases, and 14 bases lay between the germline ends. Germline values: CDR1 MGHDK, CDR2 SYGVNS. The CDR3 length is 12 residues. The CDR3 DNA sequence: TGTGCCAGCAAGGGGGGGCAGGGAGGCTACACCTTC. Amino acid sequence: CASKGGQGGYTF.

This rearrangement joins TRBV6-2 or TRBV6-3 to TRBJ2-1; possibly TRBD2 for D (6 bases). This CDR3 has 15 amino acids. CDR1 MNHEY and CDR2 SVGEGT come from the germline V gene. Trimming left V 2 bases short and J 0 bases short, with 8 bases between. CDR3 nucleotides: TGTGCCAGCAGTTACAGGAGGGGCTCCTACAATGAGCAGTTCTTC. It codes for CASSYRRGSYNEQFF.

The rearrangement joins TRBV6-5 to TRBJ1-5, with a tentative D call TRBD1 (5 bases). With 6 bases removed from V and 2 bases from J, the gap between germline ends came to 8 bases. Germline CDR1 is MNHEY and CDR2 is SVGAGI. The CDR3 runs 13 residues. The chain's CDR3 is CASRIGGNQPQHF. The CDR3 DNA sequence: TGTGCCAGCAGAATAGGGGGCAATCAGCCCCAGCATTTT.

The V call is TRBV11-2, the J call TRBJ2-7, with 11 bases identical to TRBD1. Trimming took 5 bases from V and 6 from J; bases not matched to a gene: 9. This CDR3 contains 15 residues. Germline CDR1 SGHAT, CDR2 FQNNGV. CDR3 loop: CASSDSGTGGREQYF. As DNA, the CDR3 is TGTGCCAGCAGCGACTCCGGGACAGGGGGTCGCGAGCAGTACTTC.

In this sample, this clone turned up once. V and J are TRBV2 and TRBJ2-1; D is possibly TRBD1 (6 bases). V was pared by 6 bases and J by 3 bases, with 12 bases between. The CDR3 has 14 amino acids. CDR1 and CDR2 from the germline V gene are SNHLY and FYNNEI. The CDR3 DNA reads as TGTGCCAGCAGGGAGACAGGAAACTACAATGAGCAGTTCTTC. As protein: CASRETGNYNEQFF.

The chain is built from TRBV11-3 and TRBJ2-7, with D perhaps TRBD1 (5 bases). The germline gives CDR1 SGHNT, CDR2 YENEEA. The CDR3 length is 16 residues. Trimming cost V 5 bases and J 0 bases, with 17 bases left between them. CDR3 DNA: TGTGCCAGCAGCCCTGGGGTAGGGGTTTACTCCTACGAGCAGTACTTC. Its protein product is CASSPGVGVYSYEQYF.

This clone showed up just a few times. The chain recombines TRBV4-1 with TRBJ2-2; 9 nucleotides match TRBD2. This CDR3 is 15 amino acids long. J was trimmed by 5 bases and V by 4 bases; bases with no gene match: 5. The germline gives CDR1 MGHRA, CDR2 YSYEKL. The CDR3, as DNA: TGCGCCAGCAGCCCGACTAGCGGTGGGACCGGGGAGCTGTTTTTT. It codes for CASSPTSGGTGELFF.

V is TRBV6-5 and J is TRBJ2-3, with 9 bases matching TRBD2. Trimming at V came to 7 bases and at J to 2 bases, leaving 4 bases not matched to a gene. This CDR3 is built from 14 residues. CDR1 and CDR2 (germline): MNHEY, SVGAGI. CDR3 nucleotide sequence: TGTGCCAGCAAGCGGGGGGTTCTCACAGATACGCAGTATTTT. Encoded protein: CASKRGVLTDTQYF.